This T cell receptor (beta chain) appears in the sequencing data of a study of blood T cell repertoires in COVID-19. Seattle participants joined during active infection and were tracked over time. This clone was seen a handful of times. Sequencing was performed with immunoSEQ multiplex PCR; in TCRdb, only in-frame clones are kept and a portion is missing. The table lists 80,000 to 90,000 clones, around 85% of them singletons, with 3% to 3.5% in the top ten. This CDR3 comprises 13 residues. CDR1 is ENHRY and CDR2 is SYGVKD in the germline V gene. The V and J ends lost 7 bases and 3 bases respectively, with 12 bases between them.

This sequence originates from a woman over 75 with COVID-19, enrolled during active disease. V is TRBV10-3 and J is TRBJ1-1, with no clear D. Sequencing was done on a sample of peripheral blood. CDR3 bases: TGTGCCATCACGAACGGGTGGGACACTGAAGCTTTCTTT. Amino acids: CAITNGWDTEAFF.